These 22 T cell receptor beta chains share one sample of origin, sequenced in a study of T cell repertoires in cytomegalovirus infection. Their specific antigens are unknown. In TCRdb, the reads were re-called with MiXCR into one record per CDR3 protein. The sample gives some 900,000 distinct CDR3 sequences, over 25% of which show up once; 9.5% to 15% is in the top ten. Sequencing used cultured CD8+ T cells from PBMCs, obtained from culture after CMV antigen stimulation. These receptors were obtained from a human donor in good health (CMV status not recorded). Some clones in this sample may be carry-over from other donors' samples.

In its sample, this clonotype was seen many times. This chain joins TRBV7-8 and TRBJ2-7, with D perhaps TRBD2 (5 bases). The CDR3 totals 14 residues. In germline, CDR1 is SGHVS, CDR2 FQNEAQ. V gave up 1 base and J gave up 4 bases, with 11 bases separating them. CDR3 residues: CASSLVSGSYEQYF. CDR3 nucleotide sequence: TGTGCCAGCAGCTTAGTAAGCGGCTCATACGAGCAGTACTTC.

The chain is built from TRBV7-9 and TRBJ2-7, with D hard to call. The CDR3 is made up of 11 amino acids. V lost 5 bases and J lost 7, with 9 bases in between. The germline gives CDR1 SEHNR, CDR2 FQNEAQ (reference sequence). The CDR3, as DNA: TGTGCCAGCAGCCTCTCTGTAGAGCAGTACTTC. Protein sequence: CASSLSVEQYF.

This clonotype was detected many times. This chain joins TRBV6-1 and TRBJ2-5; no clear D gene. V was clipped by 7 bases and J by 2 bases, with 17 bases between them. Germline V CDR1 and CDR2: MNHNS, SASEGT. The CDR3 has 15 residues. The CDR3 protein is CASTRVRISQETQYF. The CDR3 nucleotides read TGTGCCAGCACGCGTGTGCGGATATCACAAGAGACCCAGTACTTC.

This clonotype was counted only a few times. The V call is TRBV7-6, the J call TRBJ2-5; TRBD2 aligns across 7 bases. With V trimmed by 5 bases and J by 3 bases, 9 bases remained unmatched. The germline gives CDR1 SGHVS, CDR2 FNYEAQ. This CDR3 is 15 amino acids long. CDR3: CASSPGWGGEETQYF. In nucleotides, the CDR3 is TGTGCCAGCAGCCCCGGATGGGGGGGGGAAGAGACCCAGTACTTC.

The chain is built from TRBV14 and TRBJ2-2, with TRBD2 matching 10 bases. V lost 1 base to trimming and J lost 7 bases; unmatched junction nucleotides: 9. This CDR3 is built from 17 residues. Germline loops: CDR1 SGHDN, CDR2 FVKESK. The CDR3 here is CASSQVWTSGLGGELFF. The DNA for the CDR3 is TGTGCCAGCAGCCAAGTCTGGACTAGCGGACTGGGCGGGGAGCTGTTTTTT. Complete variable domain (other parts from reference TRBV14 and TRBJ2-2): EAGVTQFPSHSVIEKGQTVTLRCDPISGHDNLYWYRRVMGKEIKFLLHFVKESKQDESGMPNNRFLAERTGGTYSTLKVQPAELEDSGVYFCASSQVWTSGLGGELFFGEGSRLTVL.

The chain couples TRBV3-1 to TRBJ2-1; D unclear. V was trimmed by 0 bases and J by 0 bases, leaving 6 bases between them. The CDR3 is 15 residues long. Germline V CDR1 and CDR2: LGHDT, YNNKEL (reference sequence). The CDR3 DNA follows: TGTGCCAGCAGCCAAGAGCCAAGCTCCTACAATGAGCAGTTCTTC. This codes for CASSQEPSSYNEQFF.

There are a few counts of this clonotype. The chain joins TRBV12-3 or TRBV12-4 to TRBJ2-3, with D hard to call. This CDR3 has 14 residues. Trimming took 2 bases from V and 5 from J, leaving 11 bases between them. CDR3 sequence: CASSLRLTGDTQYF. The CDR3, as DNA: TGTGCCAGCAGTTTAAGACTCACTGGAGATACGCAGTATTTT.

This clonotype was counted only a few times. V gene TRBV12-3 or TRBV12-4 combines with J gene TRBJ2-2, with D unresolved. V was trimmed by 5 bases and J by 5 bases, leaving 9 bases between them. There are 13 residues in the CDR3. CDR3 in DNA: TGTGCCAGCAGTAGAGTGTGGACCGGGGAGCTGTTTTTT. Translation: CASSRVWTGELFF.

This clonotype has more than one count but fewer than ten. The chain has TRBV7-6 and TRBJ2-3; D possibly corresponds to TRBD2 (5 bases). The V and J ends lost 7 bases and 3 bases respectively, with 23 bases between them. This CDR3 has 17 amino acids. The V gene's germline CDR1 is SGHVS and CDR2 FNYEAQ. As DNA, the CDR3 is TGTGCCAGCACCTTCCGGCCGGGGAGCGCGGCGACAGATACGCAGTATTTT. It encodes CASTFRPGSAATDTQYF. The variable domain in full, completed from reference TRBV7-6 and TRBJ2-3, reads GAGVSQSPRYKVTKRGQDVALRCDPISGHVSLYWYRQALGQGPEFLTYFNYEAQQDKSGLPNDRFSAERPEGSISTLTIQRTEQRDSAMYRCASTFRPGSAATDTQYFGPGTRLTVL.

This clonotype occurred a few times. This chain connects TRBV7-3 to TRBJ2-3, with 9 bases identical to TRBD2. The V and J ends lost 2 bases and 4 bases, in that order; junction bases with no gene match: 4. CDR1 and CDR2 from the germline V gene are SGHTA and FQGTGA. This CDR3 has 15 residues. The CDR3 reads CASSLASGEADTQYF. CDR3 sequence (DNA): TGTGCCAGCAGCTTAGCTAGCGGGGAGGCAGATACGCAGTATTTT.

This clonotype has more than one count but fewer than ten. CDR3 coding DNA: TGTGCCGGCCAGGGACAGAACTATGGCTACACCTTC. Its translation: CAGQGQNYGYTF. The gene calls are TRBV2 and TRBJ1-2; 7 positions agree with TRBD1. CDR3 size: 12 residues. Germline CDR1 SNHLY, CDR2 FYNNEI. V trimming: 11 bases; J trimming: 2 bases; junction bases outside the gene matches: 5. The full variable domain, rest sourced from reference TRBV2 and TRBJ1-2, is EPEVTQTPSHQVTQMGQEVILRCVPISNHLYFYWYRQILGQKVEFLVSFYNNEISEKSEIFDDQFSVERPDGSNFTLKIRSTKLEDSAMYFCAGQGQNYGYTFGSGTRLTVV.

This chain connects TRBV7-9 to TRBJ1-2; TRBD1 aligns across 7 bases. The CDR3 totals 16 residues. CDR1 is SEHNR and CDR2 is FQNEAQ in the germline V gene (reference sequence). V lost 5 bases and J lost 5; bases outside the gene matches: 14. Written as DNA, the CDR3 is TGTGCCAGCAGCCCCAGGGGGGCTAAAGAGGGGTATGGCTACACCTTC. Its translation is CASSPRGAKEGYGYTF.

This clonotype occurred a few times. V gene TRBV4-1 combines with J gene TRBJ2-1, with D perhaps being TRBD1 or TRBD2 (5 bases each). CDR1 and CDR2 (germline): MGHRA, YSYEKL. V dropped 1 base and J dropped 3 bases, with 13 bases sitting between them. The CDR3 totals 16 residues. The CDR3 is CASSQVYGASYNEQFF. CDR3 coding DNA: TGCGCCAGCAGCCAAGTTTACGGGGCCAGCTACAATGAGCAGTTCTTC.

This clonotype was counted a few times. An end of the junction does not agree with germline; a read error may underlie this. This chain uses TRBV5-3 with TRBJ2-2; tentatively, D is TRBD1 (6 bases). TRBV5-3 carries the ORF label, with uncertain function. The CDR3 extends over 17 amino acids. The CDR3 nucleotides are TGTGCCAGCAGCTCCCGCAAGACAGGACCGAACACCGGGGAGCTGTTTTTT. Encoded protein: CASSSRKTGPNTGELFF.

The V gene is TRBV6-6, the J gene TRBJ1-4; no firm D call. Germline lookup yields CDR1 MNHNY and CDR2 SVGAGI (reference sequence). This CDR3 is built from 14 residues. V was pared by 2 bases and J by 2 bases, with 6 bases between. The CDR3 DNA follows: TGTGCCAGCAGTTACGGGTCTACTAATGAAAAACTGTTTTTT. Its protein is CASSYGSTNEKLFF.

This clonotype has a count of ten or more. The chain carries TRBV7-9 and TRBJ2-5; D is perhaps TRBD1 (6 bases). Trimming stripped 1 base from V and 1 base from J, with 10 bases between. The CDR3 spans 15 residues. In germline, CDR1 is SEHNR, CDR2 FQNEAQ (reference sequence). The CDR3 DNA reads as TGTGCCAGCAGCTTAGTAGACAGGATCCAAGAGACCCAGTACTTC. Its protein is CASSLVDRIQETQYF.

The chain carries TRBV7-6 and TRBJ2-2, with 11 nucleotides matching TRBD2. The CDR3 is made up of 20 amino acids. V lost 5 bases to trimming and J lost 7 bases; unmatched junction nucleotides: 21. Germline CDR1 reads SGHVS; CDR2 reads FNYEAQ. The chain's CDR3 is CASSPIYHRLAGGQNGELFF. CDR3 DNA: TGTGCCAGCAGCCCAATCTACCACCGCTTAGCGGGGGGGCAAAACGGGGAGCTGTTTTTT.

V usage is TRBV12-3 or TRBV12-4 and J usage is TRBJ2-5; D unresolved. This CDR3 spans 13 amino acids. V was clipped by 5 bases and J by 1 base, with 8 bases between them. CDR3 protein: CASSELRQETQYF. The CDR3 DNA is TGTGCCAGCAGTGAACTGCGCCAAGAGACCCAGTACTTC.

The chain links TRBV6-5 to TRBJ2-3, with D tentatively TRBD2 (6 bases). Trimming cost V 6 bases and J 4 bases, with 14 bases left between them. The germline gives CDR1 MNHEY, CDR2 SVGAGI. The CDR3 is 14 amino acids. CDR3 sequence: CASRDWRVADTQYF. In nucleotides, the CDR3 is TGTGCCAGCAGGGACTGGAGGGTCGCAGATACGCAGTATTTT.

The V and J genes are TRBV6-1 and TRBJ2-7; D is uncertain. Germline lookup yields CDR1 MNHNS and CDR2 SASEGT. Trimming removed 3 bases from V and 2 bases from J, with 8 bases in between. CDR3 length equals 13 residues. CDR3 bases: TGTGCCAGCAGTGAGTTCACTCCCTACGAGCAGTACGTC. This sequence encodes CASSEFTPYEQYV.

This clonotype was counted only a few times. This chain links TRBV7-9 with TRBJ2-1, with D possibly TRBD2 on 6 matching bases. The CDR3 sequence is 15 residues long. Germline-derived CDR1 and CDR2 are SEHNR and FQNEAQ (reference sequence). V was cut by 4 bases and J by 9 bases, with 19 bases left in between. CDR3 in DNA: TGTGCCAGCAGCTCCCCGTGGGCGGGAACCGGTGAGCAGTTCTTC. This gives the protein CASSSPWAGTGEQFF.

J is TRBJ2-1 and V is TRBV6-2 or TRBV6-3; D is possibly TRBD1 or TRBD2 (5 bases each). Germline assignment: CDR1 MNHEY and CDR2 SVGEGT. V lost 6 bases and J 2 bases, leaving 17 bases between the germline ends. CDR3 length: 16 residues. CDR3 DNA sequence: TGTGCCAGCAGACACTATAGGGACGGAGCCTACAATGAGCAGTTCTTC. This gives the protein CASRHYRDGAYNEQFF.